The 19 T cell receptor beta chains below were found in one sample sequenced in a study of blood T cell repertoires in COVID-19. Data came from immunoSEQ multiplex PCR; TCRdb stores just in-frame clones and leaves some out. The sample gives some 150,000 clones, around nine tenths of which show up once; 1.5% is in the top ten. The specimen sequenced was peripheral blood. These receptors were collected from a woman in her sixties with acute or convalescent COVID-19.

The rearrangement uses TRBV4-2 and TRBJ1-1, with D possibly TRBD1 on 5 matching bases. Deletions cut 6 bases from V and 12 bases from J, with 23 bases between. CDR3 length: 14 amino acids. In germline, CDR1 is LGHNA, CDR2 YNFKEQ. CDR3 region: CASRTGGGSSGTFF. CDR3 nucleotides: TGTGCCAGCAGGACGGGGGGGGGTTCATCTGGGACTTTCTTT.

The rearrangement joins TRBV7-2 to TRBJ2-4, with 8 bases lining up with TRBD1. The length of the CDR3 is 13 residues. The germline V gene has CDR1 SGHTA and CDR2 FQGNSA. Trimming at V came to 6 bases and at J to 6 bases, leaving 4 bases not matched to a gene. CDR3 amino acids: CASSDRGRNIQYF. CDR3 bases: TGTGCCAGCAGTGACAGGGGAAGAAACATTCAGTACTTC.

The chain recombines TRBV19 with TRBJ2-1; 12 bases agree with TRBD1. The CDR3 is 16 amino acids. Germline V lookup: CDR1 LNHDA, CDR2 SQIVND (reference sequence). J gave up 7 bases and V 4 bases, and 8 bases lay outside the gene matches. Here the CDR3 DNA reads TGTGCCAGTAGTAAGCAGGGACAGGGGGCTAAAAATGAGCAGTTCTTC. It is translated as CASSKQGQGAKNEQFF.

The rearrangement links TRBV9 to TRBJ1-1; 9 positions agree with TRBD1. The V segment lost 4 bases and the J segment 1 base; nucleotides outside the gene matches: 5. The CDR3 covers 15 residues. CDR1 SGDLS and CDR2 YYNGEE come from the germline V gene. The CDR3 sequence: CASSPTGGGNTEAFF. The CDR3 DNA is TGTGCCAGCAGCCCTACAGGGGGCGGGAACACTGAAGCTTTCTTT.

The chain is built from TRBV6-5 and TRBJ1-4; possibly TRBD1 for D (5 bases). The germline V and J ends were trimmed by 6 bases and 8 bases, with 19 bases remaining between them. Looked up from germline, CDR1 is MNHEY and CDR2 is SVGAGI. This CDR3 spans 15 amino acids. CDR3 residues: CASRAPGLPGEKLFF. The CDR3 coding sequence is TGTGCCAGCAGAGCCCCAGGGCTCCCTGGCGAAAAACTGTTTTTT.

The genes are TRBV11-2 and TRBJ2-5, with 8 bases matching TRBD1. This CDR3 is built from 18 residues. V trimming: 1 base; J trimming: 0 bases; junction bases outside the gene matches: 10. Per germline, CDR1 SGHAT and CDR2 FQNNGV. Written as DNA, the CDR3 is TGTGCCAGCAGCTTAGGCTTCTGGGGACAGGAAAACCAAGAGACCCAGTACTTC. This codes for CASSLGFWGQENQETQYF.

The chain carries TRBV5-8 and TRBJ1-1; 8 nucleotides align to TRBD1. The CDR3 length is 20 residues. With 1 base clipped from V and 4 bases from J, the junction kept 21 bases outside the gene matches. Germline CDR1 and CDR2: SGHTS and YDEGEE. The DNA of the CDR3 is TGTGCCAGCAGCTTGAATAACCCGGGACAGGTTGGGATCTACGGCACTGAAGCTTTCTTT. Its translation: CASSLNNPGQVGIYGTEAFF.

With regard to this clone: An end of the junction differs from the germline gene, which may be a read error. The chain combines TRBV7-7 with TRBJ2-7; TRBD1 agrees at 9 bases. The germline gives CDR1 SSHAT, CDR2 FNYEAQ (reference sequence). This CDR3 has 15 amino acids. The CDR3 coding sequence is TGTGCTAGCAGCTTGGGGGGGACAGGGTATAGCGAGCAGTACTTC. It translates to CASSLGGTGYSEQYF.

The V gene is TRBV7-9, the J gene TRBJ2-7; D is possibly TRBD2 (6 bases). Germline values: CDR1 SEHNR, CDR2 FQNEAQ (reference sequence). The CDR3 covers 11 residues. Trimming stripped 8 bases from V and 13 bases from J, with 18 bases between. CDR3 protein: CASSSGEDGYF. The CDR3 DNA follows: TGTGCCAGCTCTTCGGGGGAGGACGGATACTTC. Drawing the rest from reference TRBV7-9 and TRBJ2-7, the complete variable domain is DTGVSQNPRHKITKRGQNVTFRCDPISEHNRLYWYRQTLGQGPEFLTYFQNEAQLEKSRLLSDRFSAERPKGSFSTLEIQRTEQGDSAMYLCASSSGEDGYFGPGTRLTVT.

This chain uses TRBV7-2 with TRBJ2-5; TRBD2 matches 7 bases. CDR1 is SGHTA, CDR2 FQGNSA, per germline. Unmatched junction bases numbered 7, after V lost 3 bases and J lost 3 bases. The CDR3 covers 15 residues. CDR3 region: CASSFTGTNEETQYF. DNA of the CDR3: TGTGCCAGCAGCTTTACCGGGACTAATGAAGAGACCCAGTACTTC. Variable domain in full (rest from reference TRBV7-2 and TRBJ2-5): GAGVSQSPSNKVTEKGKDVELRCDPISGHTALYWYRQSLGQGLEFLIYFQGNSAPDKSGLPSDRFSAERTGGSVSTLTIQRTQQEDSAVYLCASSFTGTNEETQYFGPGTRLLVL.

V and J are TRBV6-1 and TRBJ1-1, with D tentatively TRBD1 (5 bases). V gave up 2 bases and J gave up 11 bases, with 15 bases separating them. The germline CDR1 and CDR2 sequences are MNHNS and SASEGT. This CDR3 contains 13 residues. The chain's CDR3 is CASSESGRGWAFF. CDR3 nucleotides: TGTGCCAGCAGTGAAAGTGGAAGGGGATGGGCTTTCTTT.

The chain carries TRBV6-5 and TRBJ1-5; 7 nucleotides align to TRBD1. Germline values: CDR1 MNHEY, CDR2 SVGAGI. The CDR3 has 15 amino acids. J lost 0 bases, V lost 4 bases, and 3 bases had no gene match. This chain's CDR3 is CASSSTGVSNQPQHF. In DNA form, the CDR3 reads TGTGCCAGCAGTTCTACAGGGGTTAGCAATCAGCCCCAGCATTTT.

This clone was seen only once. J is TRBJ2-6 and V is TRBV9; 8 bases map to TRBD2. CDR3 length: 16 amino acids. CDR1 is SGDLS and CDR2 is YYNGEE in the germline V gene. Losses at the gene ends were 0 bases for V and 2 bases for J; bases not matched to a gene: 1. The CDR3 DNA reads TGTGCCAGCAGCGTAGGAGCGGGGGCTGGGGCCAACGTCCTGACTTTC. This translates into CASSVGAGAGANVLTF.

This clone was detected a few times. The chain links TRBV19 to TRBJ1-4; D uncertain. Germline loops: CDR1 LNHDA, CDR2 SQIVND (reference sequence). V lost 1 base and J lost 12, with 9 bases in between. The CDR3 spans 12 residues. The CDR3: CASSIGHSELFF. The CDR3 DNA reads TGTGCCAGTAGTATAGGACACTCGGAACTGTTTTTT.

This clone was counted between two and nine times. V usage is TRBV6-4 and J usage is TRBJ1-2; TRBD1 might be the D (6 bases). This CDR3 has 13 amino acids. From germline, CDR1 is MRHNA and CDR2 SNTAGT. Trimming took off 3 bases at V and 7 bases at J, with 12 bases between the two ends. CDR3 loop: CASSEQGGSGYTF. Here the CDR3 DNA reads TGTGCCAGCAGTGAACAAGGGGGTTCTGGCTACACCTTC.

The chain employs TRBV18 and TRBJ2-7; 8 bases agree with TRBD1. After removal of 3 bases from V and 6 bases from J, the junction contained 13 bases not matched to a gene. The CDR3 runs 16 residues. Germline V gene sequence: CDR1 KGHSH, CDR2 LQKENI. CDR3 coding DNA: TGTGCCAGCTCACCGCGACAGGGGATTGACTCAGGCGAGCAGTACTTC. It is translated as CASSPRQGIDSGEQYF.

V gene TRBV5-1 combines with J gene TRBJ2-1, with 10 bases aligning to TRBD2. CDR3 size: 15 residues. Looked up from germline, CDR1 is SGHRS and CDR2 is YFSETQ. The trim removed 2 bases at V and 4 bases at J, leaving 3 bases unmatched. Here the CDR3 DNA reads TGCGCCAGCAGCTTTTCTAGCGGGGGTTACAATGAGCAGTTCTTC. Its translation is CASSFSSGGYNEQFF.

This clone was seen a single time. V gene TRBV4-3 combines with J gene TRBJ2-3, with D possibly matching TRBD1 (5 bases). Deletions cut 3 bases from V and 5 bases from J, with 9 bases between. Germline CDR1 reads LGHNA; CDR2 reads YSLEER. This CDR3 spans 13 amino acids. The CDR3 coding sequence is TGCGCCAGCAGCCACGCCGACAGAGATACGCAGTATTTT. Encoded protein: CASSHADRDTQYF.

This chain joins TRBV6-1 and TRBJ1-3; TRBD1 is a possible D gene (5 bases). The CDR3 is 16 residues long. Germline V CDR1 and CDR2: MNHNS, SASEGT. V was shortened by 4 bases and J by 0 bases, with 13 bases between the two germline ends. Here the CDR3 reads CASSADGAHSGNTIYF. CDR3 DNA sequence: TGTGCCAGCAGTGCCGATGGGGCTCACTCTGGAAACACCATATATTTT.